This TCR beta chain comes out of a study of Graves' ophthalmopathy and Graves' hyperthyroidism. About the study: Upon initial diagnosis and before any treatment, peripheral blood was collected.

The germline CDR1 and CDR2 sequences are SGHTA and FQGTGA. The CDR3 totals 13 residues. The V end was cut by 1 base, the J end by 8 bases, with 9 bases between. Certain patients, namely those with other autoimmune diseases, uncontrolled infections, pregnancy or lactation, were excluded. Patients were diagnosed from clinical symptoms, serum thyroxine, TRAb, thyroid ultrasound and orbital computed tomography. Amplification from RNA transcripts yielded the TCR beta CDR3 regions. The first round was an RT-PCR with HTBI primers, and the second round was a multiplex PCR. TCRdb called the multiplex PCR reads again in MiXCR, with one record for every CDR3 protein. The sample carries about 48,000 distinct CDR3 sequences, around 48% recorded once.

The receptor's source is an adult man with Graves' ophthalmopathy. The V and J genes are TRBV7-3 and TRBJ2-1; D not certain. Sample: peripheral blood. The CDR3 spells CASSLRPAHEQFF. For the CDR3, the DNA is TGTGCCAGCAGCTTAAGGCCAGCCCATGAGCAGTTCTTC.